This T cell receptor beta chain was observed in a study of human T cells and chemical hapten exposure. Study-wide context: Upper-back patch tests with 0.01% DPC were read at 6 days.

For this clonotype: Its target is not known.

Each cDNA molecule in the library carried unique molecular identifiers. From the RACE reads, TCRdb called clonotypes with MiXCR, one entry per CDR3 protein. The sample lists about 340,000 distinct CDR3 sequences, around 7% occurring once. The germline gives CDR1 SGHRS, CDR2 YFSETQ. The ends were cut back, 4 bases at V and 8 bases at J, with 18 bases in the middle. CDR3 length: 15 amino acids. Sample time point: patch test 1, 2 weeks after DPC sensitization. Treatment defined: therapeutic diphenylcyclopropenone sensitization with weekly scalp DPC. Whole-study results and caveats: Patch test score was positively correlated with the counts of TCRs that had expanded at PT1.

J is TRBJ1-4 and V is TRBV5-1, with D uncertain. This material consisted of whole blood, taken in connection with sensitization to the hapten diphenylcyclopropenone (DPC). The receptor comes from a woman aged 18-35 years with alopecia areata. Some clones in this sample may be carry-over from other donors' samples. CDR3 amino acids: CASSPVGNEREKLFF. As DNA, the CDR3 is TGCGCCAGCAGCCCCGTTGGGAATGAACGAGAAAAACTGTTTTTT.